These 25 T cell receptor beta chains were all obtained from the same sample, sequenced in a study of blood T cell repertoires in COVID-19. Generated by immunoSEQ multiplex PCR, the TCRdb table keeps only in-frame clones and is missing some. Among approximately 360,000 clones listed, approximately 88% were seen once. Sequencing was done on a sample of PBMCs or T cells enriched from blood (not recorded which). These receptors were collected from a woman aged 25 to 39 with acute COVID-19.

The chain's CDR3 is CASSLNRSPNTEAFF. CDR3 in DNA: TGTGCCAGCTCACTGAACAGAAGTCCGAACACTGAAGCTTTCTTT. This chain uses TRBV18 with TRBJ1-1; D is undetermined. Trimming removed 4 bases from V and 1 base from J, with 13 bases in between. Germline CDR1 KGHSH, CDR2 LQKENI. CDR3 size: 15 residues.

The chain links TRBV24-1 to TRBJ2-1; possible D gene TRBD2, 6 bases. Trimming left V 2 bases short and J 8 bases short, with 12 bases between. The CDR3 has 14 residues. Germline V CDR1 and CDR2: KGHDR, SFDVKD. The CDR3 reads CATSDYGGRDEQFF. The CDR3 nucleotides are TGTGCCACCAGTGATTACGGGGGTCGTGATGAGCAGTTCTTC.

The chain combines TRBV19 with TRBJ1-1, with 7 bases identical to TRBD1. CDR1 is LNHDA and CDR2 is SQIVND in the germline V gene (reference sequence). This CDR3 is built from 14 residues. J was trimmed by 1 base and V by 4 bases; bases with no gene match: 3. In DNA form, the CDR3 reads TGTGCCAGTAGTACAAGACAGGGGAACACTGAAGCTTTCTTT. Residues: CASSTRQGNTEAFF.

This chain uses TRBV5-1 with TRBJ2-7; possible D gene TRBD2, 6 bases. Trimming removed 4 bases at V and 3 bases at J, with 26 bases between. The CDR3 is 18 amino acids. CDR1 is SGHRS, CDR2 YFSETQ, per germline. CDR3 in DNA: TGCGCCAGCAGCACGGCATCCCGGGACTTCATAGCCCACTACGAGCAGTACTTC. Its protein is CASSTASRDFIAHYEQYF.

This clone was seen a single time. The same CDR3 arises from other DNA sequences in this sample as well. The V call is TRBV7-2, the J call TRBJ1-3; D gene uncertain. V dropped 1 base and J dropped 0 bases, with 4 bases sitting between them. The CDR3 sequence is 14 residues long. Germline assignment: CDR1 SGHTA and CDR2 FQGNSA. In nucleotides, the CDR3 is TGTGCCAGCAGCTTAGTGAGCTCTGGAAACACCATATATTTT. This codes for CASSLVSSGNTIYF.

This sequence joins TRBV5-5 and TRBJ1-1; D is perhaps TRBD1 (5 bases). Trimming left V 1 base short and J 7 bases short, with 14 bases between. This CDR3 comprises 14 residues. In germline, CDR1 is SGHKS, CDR2 YYEKEE (reference sequence). The CDR3 region is CASSLSSRDIEAFF. The CDR3 DNA reads as TGTGCCAGCAGCTTGTCATCCAGGGATATTGAAGCTTTCTTT.

The sample holds one count of this clone. This chain's CDR3 is CASNRFINGYTF. CDR3 nucleotide sequence: TGTGCCAGCAACAGGTTTATTAATGGCTACACCTTC. V and J are TRBV6-5 and TRBJ1-2; perhaps TRBD1 as D (5 bases). V was clipped by 7 bases and J by 6 bases, with 12 bases between them. In germline, CDR1 is MNHEY, CDR2 SVGAGI. CDR3 length: 12 amino acids.

J is TRBJ2-2 and V is TRBV7-2, with D maybe TRBD2 (5 bases). The CDR3 is 14 amino acids. V was cut by 1 base and J by 9 bases, with 12 bases left in between. Germline lookup yields CDR1 SGHTA and CDR2 FQGNSA. CDR3 in amino acids: CASSLGRGSRELFF. DNA of the CDR3: TGTGCCAGCAGCTTAGGTCGGGGTAGCAGGGAGCTGTTTTTT. The full variable domain, with the rest looked up from reference TRBV7-2 and TRBJ2-2, is GAGVSQSPSNKVTEKGKDVELRCDPISGHTALYWYRQSLGQGLEFLIYFQGNSAPDKSGLPSDRFSAERTGGSVSTLTIQRTQQEDSAVYLCASSLGRGSRELFFGEGSRLTVL.

The genes are TRBV7-8 and TRBJ2-1; 9 nucleotides agree with TRBD2. With 2 bases clipped from V and 3 bases from J, the junction kept 2 bases outside the gene matches. The CDR3 contains 15 residues. Germline V gene data show CDR1 as SGHVS and CDR2 as FQNEAQ. The CDR3 reads CASSLLAGNYNEQFF. Written as DNA, the CDR3 is TGTGCCAGCAGCTTACTAGCGGGGAACTACAATGAGCAGTTCTTC. The complete variable domain, with remaining parts taken from reference TRBV7-8 and TRBJ2-1, reads GAGVSQSPRYKVAKRGQDVALRCDPISGHVSLFWYQQALGQGPEFLTYFQNEAQLDKSGLPSDRFFAERPEGSVSTLKIQRTQQEDSAVYLCASSLLAGNYNEQFFGPGTRLTVL.

A remark on this clone: Within the sample, other DNA sequences also encode this same CDR3. This chain connects TRBV7-3 to TRBJ2-1; tentatively, D is TRBD1 (6 bases). Germline assignment: CDR1 SGHTA and CDR2 FQGTGA. This CDR3 has 15 residues. The V gene lost 6 bases and the J gene lost 0 bases, with 12 bases spanning the gap. The CDR3, as DNA: TGTGCCAGCAGTCCAGGGGTAAGCTCCTACAATGAGCAGTTCTTC. It specifies CASSPGVSSYNEQFF.

This chain connects TRBV21-1 to TRBJ1-6; the table's D call, TRBD1, has no DNA check behind it. TRBV21-1 is described as a pseudogene. This CDR3 has 17 amino acids. CDR3 bases: TGTGCCAGCAGCAAAGTGGGACAGGGAAAAGGCAATTCACCCCTCCACTTT. This sequence encodes CASSKVGQGKGNSPLHF.

The CDR3 sequence: CASSQQTGAYEQYF. CDR3 coding DNA: TGCGCCAGCAGCCAACAAACAGGGGCTTACGAGCAGTACTTC. This chain uses TRBV4-1 with TRBJ2-7, with 7 nucleotides matching TRBD1. The CDR3 is made up of 14 amino acids. J was trimmed by 4 bases and V by 2 bases; bases with no gene match: 5. Germline V gives CDR1 MGHRA, CDR2 YSYEKL.

The CDR3 here is CASSQDHSISGAPRGQYF. The DNA of the CDR3 is TGCGCCAGCAGCCAAGATCACTCGATATCAGGGGCCCCCCGGGGGCAGTACTTC. This rearrangement joins TRBV4-3 to TRBJ2-7, with D maybe TRBD1 (6 bases). V lost 0 bases to trimming and J lost 9 bases, with 27 bases between them. The germline CDR1 and CDR2 sequences are LGHNA and YSLEER. The CDR3 has 18 amino acids.

The J gene is TRBJ2-3, the V gene TRBV24-1; TRBD2 aligns across 7 bases. Germline V CDR1 and CDR2: KGHDR, SFDVKD. After removal of 2 bases from V and 4 bases from J, the junction contained 8 bases not matched to a gene. The CDR3 is made up of 16 amino acids. The CDR3 protein is CATSDSVAGLPDTQYF. CDR3 coding DNA: TGTGCCACCAGTGATTCAGTAGCGGGTCTTCCAGATACGCAGTATTTT.

This clone was detected once. This chain connects TRBV5-4 to TRBJ1-1, with no clear D. This CDR3 comprises 15 residues. The germline gives CDR1 SGHNT, CDR2 YYREEE (reference sequence). V dropped 0 bases and J dropped 3 bases, with 12 bases sitting between them. CDR3 nucleotide sequence: TGTGCCAGCAGCTTGGGCGGGAAAATGGACACTGAAGCTTTCTTT. As protein: CASSLGGKMDTEAFF. Filled out from reference TRBV5-4 and TRBJ1-1, the complete variable domain reads ETGVTQSPTHLIKTRGQQVTLRCSSQSGHNTVSWYQQALGQGPQFIFQYYREEENGRGNFPPRFSGLQFPNYSSELNVNALELDDSALYLCASSLGGKMDTEAFFGQGTRLTVV.

The table lists this clone with a few counts. CDR3 in amino acids: CATSDFSGTLHF. The CDR3 DNA reads TGTGCCACCAGTGATTTTTCGGGAACCCTCCACTTT. The rearrangement joins TRBV24-1 to TRBJ1-6; D ambiguous. Germline CDR1 reads KGHDR; CDR2 reads SFDVKD. V was trimmed by 1 base and J by 14 bases, leaving 8 bases between them. This CDR3 comprises 12 residues.

Concerning this clone: At the DNA level, this CDR3 is encoded by other sequences in the same sample as well. The chain is built from TRBV5-1 and TRBJ2-7, with D possibly TRBD2 on 5 matching bases. Germline V CDR1 and CDR2: SGHRS, YFSETQ. This CDR3 comprises 11 residues. Trimming stripped 7 bases from V and 3 bases from J, with 8 bases between. The CDR3 protein is CASSEGYEQYF. The DNA for the CDR3 is TGCGCCAGCTCAGAGGGCTACGAGCAGTACTTC. Based on the CDR3 plus reference TRBV5-1 and TRBJ2-7, the full variable domain is KAGVTQTPRYLIKTRGQQVTLSCSPISGHRSVSWYQQTPGQGLQFLFEYFSETQRNKGNFPGRFSGRQFSNSRSEMNVSTLELGDSALYLCASSEGYEQYFGPGTRLTVT.

The J gene is TRBJ1-4, the V gene TRBV30; D remains unclear. The germline CDR1 and CDR2 sequences are GTSNPN and SVGIG (reference sequence). The V gene lost 0 bases and the J gene lost 8 bases, with 10 bases spanning the gap. The CDR3 is 13 residues long. This chain's CDR3 is CAWSVYRAEKLFF. CDR3 nucleotides: TGTGCCTGGAGTGTATACCGCGCGGAAAAACTGTTTTTT.

The chain employs TRBV30 and TRBJ2-7; D gene ambiguous. Trimming took 2 bases from V and 2 from J, leaving 10 bases between them. The length of the CDR3 is 13 residues. Per germline, CDR1 GTSNPN and CDR2 SVGIG (reference sequence). The chain's CDR3 is CAWSQRRPYEQYF. The CDR3 bases are TGTGCCTGGAGTCAGAGGCGCCCCTACGAGCAGTACTTC. Filled out from reference TRBV30 and TRBJ2-7, the complete variable domain reads SQTIHQWPATLVQPVGSPLSLECTVEGTSNPNLYWYRQAAGRGLQLLFYSVGIGQISSEVPQNLSASRPQDRQFILSSKKLLLSDSGFYLCAWSQRRPYEQYFGPGTRLTVT.

The V and J genes are TRBV6-5 and TRBJ2-7, with D perhaps matching TRBD2 (6 bases). CDR3 length: 15 amino acids. Per germline, CDR1 MNHEY and CDR2 SVGAGI. V dropped 6 bases and J dropped 3 bases, with 18 bases sitting between them. The CDR3 reads CASSRAGTLNYEQYF. CDR3 bases: TGTGCCAGCAGCCGCGCCGGGACTTTGAACTACGAGCAGTACTTC.

The chain has TRBV3-1 (or the pseudogene TRBV3-2) and TRBJ1-4; TRBD1 agrees at 8 bases. The V gene end was trimmed by 4 bases and the J gene end by 5 bases; junction bases not matched to a gene: 3. The germline CDR1 and CDR2 sequences are LGHDT and YNNKEL (reference sequence). The CDR3 runs to 14 residues. CDR3: CASSPRDRNEKLFF. The CDR3 DNA reads TGTGCCAGCAGCCCTCGGGACAGGAATGAAAAACTGTTTTTT.

The rearrangement links TRBV12-5 to TRBJ2-1; D may be TRBD2 (6 bases). The germline V gene has CDR1 LGHNT and CDR2 FRNRAP. The CDR3 runs 13 residues. CDR3 nucleotides: TGTGCCAGCGGAGGGCCGGGGGACCATGAGCAGTTCTTC. Translation: CASGGPGDHEQFF.

The chain uses TRBV30 and TRBJ1-1; tentative D call: TRBD1 (5 bases). Germline V gives CDR1 GTSNPN, CDR2 SVGIG (reference sequence). V lost 2 bases to trimming and J lost 1 base, with 11 bases between them. The CDR3 has 14 residues. As DNA, the CDR3 is TGTGCCTGGAGTTACAGGCCTCAGAACACTGAAGCTTTCTTT. Amino acids: CAWSYRPQNTEAFF.

The V and J genes are TRBV6-1 and TRBJ1-5; 7 nucleotides match TRBD1. The V gene end was trimmed by 3 bases and the J gene end by 5 bases; junction bases not matched to a gene: 4. Germline CDR1 MNHNS, CDR2 SASEGT. The CDR3 contains 14 residues. As DNA, the CDR3 is TGTGCCAGCAGTGACACAGGGGTTCATCAGCCCCAGCATTTT. Its translation: CASSDTGVHQPQHF.

The J gene is TRBJ2-7, the V gene TRBV4-2; 10 bases match TRBD2. Germline assignment: CDR1 LGHNA and CDR2 YNFKEQ. Trimming removed 1 base from V and 7 bases from J; junction bases left unmatched: 4. CDR3 size: 14 residues. The CDR3 nucleotides are TGTGCCAGCAGCCAAGTTGATAGCGGGGGGGAGCAGTACTTC. Translation gives CASSQVDSGGEQYF.